What follows are 23 T cell receptor beta chains derived from one specimen sequenced in a study of T cell changes during pregnancy in multiple sclerosis (dated by TCRdb to about 2019). The library was generated by the immunoSEQ multiplex PCR assay. In TCRdb, the immuneACCESS table is reduced to in-frame sequences with V and J assigned. These tables do not hold every clone; where another copy was compared, an unresolved V gene accounts for under half, and the others remain unexplained. The sample table lists about 70,000 clones, about 91% of them with a count of one. The top ten constitute approximately 1.5% of the sample. The specimen comprised peripheral blood, sampled after pregnancy. The source is a female donor with multiple sclerosis, enrolled in a pregnancy study.

The CDR3 DNA follows: TGTGCCAGCAGTAATCTAGCGGGAGGGCAAGAGACCCAGTACTTC. Protein sequence: CASSNLAGGQETQYF. J is TRBJ2-5 and V is TRBV6-6, with TRBD2 matching over 12 bases. The CDR3 consists of 15 residues. Germline V gene sequence: CDR1 MNHNY, CDR2 SVGAGI (reference sequence). The V segment lost 5 bases and the J segment 2 bases; nucleotides outside the gene matches: 3.

The V and J genes are TRBV28 and TRBJ2-1, with 10 bases that match TRBD1. The germline CDR1 and CDR2 sequences are MDHEN and SYDVKM. CDR3 length: 14 amino acids. V lost 4 bases and J lost 5; bases outside the gene matches: 2. The CDR3 reads CASSWDRGDNEQFF. The DNA of the CDR3 is TGTGCCAGCAGTTGGGACAGGGGCGACAATGAGCAGTTCTTC.

This clone occurred a few times. The chain has TRBV7-9 and TRBJ1-1, with 10 nucleotides matching TRBD1. V shed 3 bases and J 0 bases; nucleotides not matched to a gene: 4. Germline values: CDR1 SEHNR, CDR2 FQNEAQ (reference sequence). This CDR3 spans 16 amino acids. For the CDR3, the DNA is TGTGCCAGCAGCTTCGGACAGGGGGGTATGAACACTGAAGCTTTCTTT. Its translation is CASSFGQGGMNTEAFF.

J is TRBJ1-1 and V is TRBV5-1; 9 bases are shared with TRBD1. The CDR3 is 16 residues long. Germline loops: CDR1 SGHRS, CDR2 YFSETQ. The trim removed 4 bases at V and 6 bases at J, leaving 13 bases unmatched. The CDR3 region is CASSLEGQGGFAEAFF. As DNA, the CDR3 is TGCGCCAGCAGCCTAGAGGGACAGGGAGGATTCGCTGAAGCTTTCTTT.

The V call is TRBV11-2, the J call TRBJ2-7; perhaps TRBD2 as D (6 bases). Per the germline V gene, CDR1 is SGHAT and CDR2 is FQNNGV. The CDR3 is made up of 13 amino acids. V lost 1 base and J lost 7, with 11 bases in between. The CDR3 DNA sequence: TGTGCCAGCAGCTTAGCGGGAGTGGGGGAGCAGTACTTC. Translated: CASSLAGVGEQYF.

The rearrangement links TRBV12-5 to TRBJ1-5; a possible D gene is TRBD1 (6 bases). V lost 4 bases, J lost 4 bases, and 14 bases lay in between. The CDR3 is 15 residues long. The V gene's germline CDR1 is LGHNT and CDR2 FRNRAP. CDR3 residues: CASGSGQSMNQPQHF. CDR3 sequence (DNA): TGTGCTAGTGGTTCAGGACAGTCAATGAATCAGCCCCAGCATTTT.

The CDR3 region is CASSRDRSETQYF. CDR3 coding DNA: TGTGCCAGCAGCCGAGACAGGTCAGAGACCCAGTACTTC. The chain employs TRBV5-4 and TRBJ2-5, with D maybe TRBD1 (6 bases). This CDR3 contains 13 residues. CDR1 and CDR2 from the germline V gene are SGHNT and YYREEE (reference sequence). Trimming took off 4 bases at V and 4 bases at J, with 11 bases between the two ends.

The chain joins TRBV5-1 to TRBJ2-1; the match to TRBD2 covers 10 bases. Germline CDR1 SGHRS, CDR2 YFSETQ. The CDR3 runs 15 residues. V dropped 0 bases and J dropped 9; count of bases not matched to a gene: 6. CDR3 in DNA: TGCGCCAGCAGCTTGGGAGCGGGAGGGCGTATTGAGCAGTTCTTC. Protein product: CASSLGAGGRIEQFF.

This clone has just a few counts. The J gene is TRBJ2-7, the V gene TRBV5-1; D is uncertain. V was clipped by 1 base and J by 2 bases, with 10 bases between them. This CDR3 has 14 residues. Germline V CDR1 and CDR2: SGHRS, YFSETQ. CDR3 sequence (DNA): TGCGCCAGCAGCTTGCAAAGCGAGACCTACGAGCAGTACTTC. Amino acid sequence: CASSLQSETYEQYF.

The sample holds a few counts of this clone. The rearrangement links TRBV2 to TRBJ1-3, with D unclear. Trimming pared 3 bases from V and 2 bases from J, leaving 14 bases between. The germline CDR1 and CDR2 sequences are SNHLY and FYNNEI. CDR3 size: 16 residues. CDR3 loop: CASSEVDLAAGNTIYF. The DNA for the CDR3 is TGTGCCAGCAGTGAGGTAGATCTAGCCGCTGGAAACACCATATATTTT. Supplemented by reference TRBV2 and TRBJ1-3, the full variable domain reads EPEVTQTPSHQVTQMGQEVILRCVPISNHLYFYWYRQILGQKVEFLVSFYNNEISEKSEIFDDQFSVERPDGSNFTLKIRSTKLEDSAMYFCASSEVDLAAGNTIYFGEGSWLTVV.

V usage is TRBV14 and J usage is TRBJ2-1, with D tentatively TRBD2 (6 bases). V was trimmed by 4 bases and J by 7 bases, leaving 11 bases between them. Germline CDR1 is SGHDN and CDR2 is FVKESK. The CDR3 is 13 amino acids. In DNA, the CDR3 is TGTGCCAGCAGCCGGGGACTTATGAATGAGCAGTTCTTC. It is translated as CASSRGLMNEQFF. Using reference TRBV14 and TRBJ2-1 for the parts outside the CDR3, the full variable domain is EAGVTQFPSHSVIEKGQTVTLRCDPISGHDNLYWYRRVMGKEIKFLLHFVKESKQDESGMPNNRFLAERTGGTYSTLKVQPAELEDSGVYFCASSRGLMNEQFFGPGTRLTVL.

This chain uses TRBV9 with TRBJ2-7; 9 bases align to TRBD1. This CDR3 spans 15 amino acids. Trimming at V came to 3 bases and at J to 3 bases, leaving 7 bases not matched to a gene. Germline V gives CDR1 SGDLS, CDR2 YYNGEE. The CDR3 DNA follows: TGTGCCAGCAGCGCCTGGACAGGGGCAGACTACGAGCAGTACTTC. Encoded protein: CASSAWTGADYEQYF.

The gene calls are TRBV18 and TRBJ1-1, with 12 bases identical to TRBD1. Germline CDR1 and CDR2: KGHSH and LQKENI. V lost 2 bases to trimming and J lost 4 bases; unmatched junction nucleotides: 5. The CDR3 covers 16 residues. CDR3 bases: TGTGCCAGCTCACCAATGGGACAGGGGGCCGGCACTGAAGCTTTCTTT. It encodes CASSPMGQGAGTEAFF. The variable domain in full, completed from reference TRBV18 and TRBJ1-1, reads NAGVMQNPRHLVRRRGQEARLRCSPMKGHSHVYWYRQLPEEGLKFMVYLQKENIIDESGMPKERFSAEFPKEGPSILRIQQVVRGDSAAYFCASSPMGQGAGTEAFFGQGTRLTVV.

The chain uses TRBV28 and TRBJ2-5; TRBD2 agrees at 9 bases. J was trimmed by 4 bases and V by 6 bases; bases with no gene match: 9. Germline assignment: CDR1 MDHEN and CDR2 SYDVKM. The CDR3 has 15 amino acids. The CDR3 coding sequence is TGTGCCAGCAGCCCCGCCGAAGCGGGAGGAGAGACCCAGTACTTC. This sequence encodes CASSPAEAGGETQYF.

In regard to this clone: One junction end does not reproduce the germline sequence, and a read error may be involved. V and J are TRBV19 and TRBJ2-7; 12 bases line up with TRBD2. The CDR3 runs to 15 residues. CDR1 is LNHDA and CDR2 is SQIVND in the germline V gene (reference sequence). The CDR3 is CASSQLAGGFYEQYF. In nucleotides, the CDR3 is TGTGCCAGTAGCCAACTAGCGGGAGGCTTCTACGAGCAGTACTTT.

The chain links TRBV5-4 to TRBJ2-7, with 9 nucleotides matching TRBD2. Germline lookup yields CDR1 SGHNT and CDR2 YYREEE (reference sequence). V gave up 5 bases and J gave up 6 bases; unmatched junction bases: 12. The CDR3 has 15 residues. DNA for the CDR3: TGTGCCAGCAGTTCTGAACCTAGCGGGATTGGCGAGCAGTACTTC. Translated, it gives CASSSEPSGIGEQYF. Looking up the rest from reference TRBV5-4 and TRBJ2-7 gives the full variable domain: ETGVTQSPTHLIKTRGQQVTLRCSSQSGHNTVSWYQQALGQGPQFIFQYYREEENGRGNFPPRFSGLQFPNYSSELNVNALELDDSALYLCASSSEPSGIGEQYFGPGTRLTVT.

This clone was counted a few times. This rearrangement joins TRBV7-2 to TRBJ1-4, with a weak D call TRBD1 (5 bases). The V gene's germline CDR1 is SGHTA and CDR2 FQGNSA. The CDR3 length is 15 residues. Trimming stripped 2 bases from V and 2 bases from J, with 9 bases between. The CDR3 bases are TGTGCCAGCAGCTTATACGGGGGGACTAATGAAAAACTGTTTTTT. Encoded protein: CASSLYGGTNEKLFF.

The chain employs TRBV7-9 and TRBJ2-1, with TRBD1 matching over 9 bases. Germline V gene data show CDR1 as SEHNR and CDR2 as FQNEAQ (reference sequence). Trimming at V came to 7 bases and at J to 4 bases, leaving 8 bases not matched to a gene. The CDR3 loop spans 15 amino acids. The CDR3 DNA follows: TGTGCCAGCAAGACAGGGGGAAGTAAGTACAATGAGCAGTTCTTC. It codes for CASKTGGSKYNEQFF. The whole variable domain, filled in from reference TRBV7-9 and TRBJ2-1, reads DTGVSQNPRHKITKRGQNVTFRCDPISEHNRLYWYRQTLGQGPEFLTYFQNEAQLEKSRLLSDRFSAERPKGSFSTLEIQRTEQGDSAMYLCASKTGGSKYNEQFFGPGTRLTVL.

This chain uses TRBV7-2 with TRBJ2-3; a weak D match, TRBD2 (6 bases). Germline CDR1 and CDR2: SGHTA and FQGNSA. The CDR3 extends over 16 amino acids. The V end lost 2 bases, the J end lost 4 bases, and 16 bases lay between the germline ends. The CDR3, as DNA: TGTGCCAGCAGCTTAAGTTTCCTTGGCGGGGCAGATACGCAGTATTTT. It yields the protein CASSLSFLGGADTQYF.

The gene calls are TRBV20-1 and TRBJ1-2, with TRBD1 matching 8 bases. CDR3 length: 11 amino acids. Germline V gene sequence: CDR1 DFQATT, CDR2 SNEGSKA (reference sequence). Written as DNA, the CDR3 is TGCATGACAGGGGAGGACTATGGCTACACCTTC. Encoded protein: CMTGEDYGYTF.

The gene calls are TRBV5-1 and TRBJ2-6, with 7 nucleotides matching TRBD1. Losses at the gene ends were 0 bases for V and 0 bases for J; bases not matched to a gene: 9. This CDR3 contains 19 residues. The V gene's germline CDR1 is SGHRS and CDR2 YFSETQ. The CDR3 sequence: CASSLVGDRDFSGANVLTF. The DNA of the CDR3 is TGCGCCAGCAGCTTGGTAGGAGACAGGGATTTCTCTGGGGCCAACGTCCTGACTTTC.

J is TRBJ1-2 and V is TRBV6-5; D remains unclear. The CDR3 sequence is 14 residues long. The germline gives CDR1 MNHEY, CDR2 SVGAGI. Trimming took 0 bases from V and 2 from J, leaving 7 bases between them. CDR3 loop: CASSYSGENYGYTF. CDR3 bases: TGTGCCAGCAGTTACTCCGGGGAAAACTATGGCTACACCTTC.

The J gene is TRBJ2-2, the V gene TRBV28; D might be TRBD2 (6 bases). V was shortened by 2 bases and J by 0 bases, with 7 bases between the two germline ends. CDR3 length equals 15 residues. In germline, CDR1 is MDHEN, CDR2 SYDVKM. The CDR3 here is CASSLGGSNTGELFF. CDR3 nucleotide sequence: TGTGCCAGCAGTTTAGGGGGGTCGAACACCGGGGAGCTGTTTTTT. Full variable domain (missing parts from reference TRBV28 and TRBJ2-2): DVKVTQSSRYLVKRTGEKVFLECVQDMDHENMFWYRQDPGLGLRLIYFSYDVKMKEKGDIPEGYSVSREKKERFSLILESASTNQTSMYLCASSLGGSNTGELFFGEGSRLTVL.